This TCR beta chain was recovered during a study of human T cells and chemical hapten exposure. Time point reported: patch test 2, 6 weeks after DPC sensitization. Sample treatment: therapeutic diphenylcyclopropenone sensitization with weekly scalp DPC. This clonotype was seen repeatedly, ten times or more. Its antigen is still unknown. The trim removed 6 bases at V and 2 bases at J, leaving 3 bases unmatched. The CDR3 is 14 residues long. CDR1 is MNHEY, CDR2 SVGEGT, per germline. Study conclusions and caveats: Significantly greater numbers of large CDR3 similarity clusters came from expanded TCRs than from controls.

Individual cDNA molecules in this library carried unique molecular identifiers. TCRdb re-analysed the RACE reads in MiXCR, keeping a single row per CDR3 protein. The sample contains 70,000 to 95,000 distinct CDR3 sequences, around 7% of which appear only once. The receptor was isolated from a woman in her 30s with alopecia areata. Some clones in this sample may be carry-over from other donors' samples. The chain links TRBV6-2 or TRBV6-3 to TRBJ2-3; 9 bases align to TRBD2. This specimen was whole blood, taken in connection with sensitization to the hapten diphenylcyclopropenone (DPC). The CDR3 protein is CASRASGITDTQYF. The DNA of the CDR3 is TGTGCCAGCAGGGCTAGCGGGATCACAGATACGCAGTATTTT.